This is a list of T cell receptor beta chains from one sample in a study of T-cell reconstitution after alpha-beta-depleted transplantation in children. TCRdb used MiXCR to reprocess the PCR reads, holding one entry per CDR3 protein. The sample lists 580,000 or so distinct CDR3 sequences, roughly 24% occurring once. The sequences come from PBMCs, mostly from graft donor cells, collected 360 days after TCRalphabeta/CD19-depleted stem cell transplant. Receptor source: a boy under two years old who had a stem cell transplant for acute myeloid leukemia, so the T cells may come from the graft donor. Both conserved end residues are part of each CDR3. D genes are given only for firm matches. Clone size, where shown, is once, few, many, or a class for clones that have expanded.

CDR3 protein,CDR3 DNA,D gene,clone size,J gene,V gene
CSVVPGTGGELFF,TGCAGCGTCGTCCCGGGGACAGGCGGGGAGCTGTTTTTT,TRBD1,many,TRBJ2-2,TRBV29-1
CASSQDRGSGGIQETQYF,TGTGCCAGCAGCCAAGATCGAGGTAGCGGGGGGATCCAAGAGACCCAGTACTTC,TRBD2,-,TRBJ2-5,TRBV4-2
CASSQGASGGQPIHNEQFF,TGCGCCAGCAGCCAAGGGGCTAGCGGGGGGCAACCTATACACAATGAGCAGTTCTTC,TRBD2,many,TRBJ2-1,TRBV4-1
CASTFTPSGANVLTF,TGTGCCAGCACCTTCACACCTTCTGGGGCCAACGTCCTGACTTTC,-,many,TRBJ2-6,TRBV5-6
CASSFLDRPNYGYTF,TGTGCCAGCAGTTTTCTGGACAGGCCTAACTATGGCTACACCTTC,TRBD1,-,TRBJ1-2,TRBV12-3/TRBV12-4
CSASNPSGGVNEQFF,TGCAGTGCTAGCAACCCTAGCGGGGGGGTCAATGAGCAGTTCTTC,TRBD2,few,TRBJ2-1,TRBV20-1
CSVVSPYNEQFF,TGCAGCGTTGTCAGTCCTTACAATGAGCAGTTCTTC,-,many,TRBJ2-1,TRBV29-1
CASTGPANTGELFF,TGTGCCAGCACCGGACCCGCGAACACCGGGGAGCTGTTTTTT,-,-,TRBJ2-2,TRBV7-6
CSVQMNTEAFF,TGCAGCGTGCAGATGAACACTGAAGCTTTCTTT,-,-,TRBJ1-1,TRBV29-1
CASSLRQNTSGANVLTF,TGTGCCAGCAGCTTACGACAGAATACCTCTGGGGCCAACGTCCTGACTTTC,-,many,TRBJ2-6,TRBV7-9
CASSVATWTYTGELFF,TGTGCCAGCAGCGTAGCTACTTGGACGTACACCGGGGAGCTGTTTTTT,-,-,TRBJ2-2,TRBV9
CSASQQGSGSYEQYF,TGCAGTGCTTCCCAACAGGGGAGCGGCTCCTACGAGCAGTACTTC,TRBD1,-,TRBJ2-7,TRBV20-1
CSVRDGSYNEQFF,TGCAGCGTCCGGGACGGCTCCTACAATGAGCAGTTCTTC,-,many,TRBJ2-1,TRBV29-1
CSAPRPDTQYF,TGCAGTGCCCCAAGGCCAGATACGCAGTATTTT,-,many,TRBJ2-3,TRBV20-1
CASSRPRDRDSNQPQHF,TGTGCCAGCAGCCGACCAAGGGACAGGGATAGCAATCAGCCCCAGCATTTT,TRBD1,many,TRBJ1-5,TRBV5-6
CAISEFGVTEYNEQFF,TGTGCCATCAGTGAGTTCGGGGTTACGGAGTACAATGAGCAGTTCTTC,-,few,TRBJ2-1,TRBV10-3